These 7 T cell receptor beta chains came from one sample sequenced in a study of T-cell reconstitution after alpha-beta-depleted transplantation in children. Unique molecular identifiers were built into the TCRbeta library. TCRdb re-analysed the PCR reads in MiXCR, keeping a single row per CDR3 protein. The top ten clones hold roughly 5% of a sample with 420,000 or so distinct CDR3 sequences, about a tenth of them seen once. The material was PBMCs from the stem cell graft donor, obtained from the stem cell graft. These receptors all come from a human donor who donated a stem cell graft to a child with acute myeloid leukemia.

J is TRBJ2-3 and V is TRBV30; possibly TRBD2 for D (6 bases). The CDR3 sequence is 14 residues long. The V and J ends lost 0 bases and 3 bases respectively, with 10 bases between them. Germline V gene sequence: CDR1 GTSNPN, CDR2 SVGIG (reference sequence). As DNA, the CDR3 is TGTGCCTGGAGTGTAGCGGGTGGGACAGATACGCAGTATTTT. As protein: CAWSVAGGTDTQYF.

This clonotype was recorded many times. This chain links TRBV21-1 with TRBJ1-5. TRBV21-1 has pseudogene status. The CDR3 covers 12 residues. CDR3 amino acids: CASGRGNQPQHF. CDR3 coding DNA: TGTGCCAGCGGCAGGGGCAATCAGCCCCAGCATTTT.

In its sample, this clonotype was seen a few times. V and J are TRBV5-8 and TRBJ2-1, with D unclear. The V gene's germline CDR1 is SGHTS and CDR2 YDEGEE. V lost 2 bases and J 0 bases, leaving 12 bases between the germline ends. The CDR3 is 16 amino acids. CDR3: CASSFFTGSSYNEQFF. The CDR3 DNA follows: TGTGCCAGCAGCTTTTTCACGGGTAGCTCCTACAATGAGCAGTTCTTC.

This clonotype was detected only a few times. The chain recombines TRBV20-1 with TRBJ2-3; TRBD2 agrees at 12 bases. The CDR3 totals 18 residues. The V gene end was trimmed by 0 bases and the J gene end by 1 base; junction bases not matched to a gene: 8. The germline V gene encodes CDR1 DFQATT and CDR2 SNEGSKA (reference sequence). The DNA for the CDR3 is TGCAGTGCTAGAGACCCTAGCGGGGGGGCTCCCCGCACAGATACGCAGTATTTT. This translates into CSARDPSGGAPRTDTQYF.

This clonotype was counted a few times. CDR3 DNA sequence: TGCGCCAGCAGCTTGGGGACCGGGACGAGCACAGATACGCAGTATTTT. Its protein product is CASSLGTGTSTDTQYF. The chain recombines TRBV5-1 with TRBJ2-3; D possibly uses TRBD1 or TRBD2 (5 bases each). The germline V gene has CDR1 SGHRS and CDR2 YFSETQ. V was clipped by 0 bases and J by 0 bases, with 11 bases between them. This CDR3 is built from 16 residues.

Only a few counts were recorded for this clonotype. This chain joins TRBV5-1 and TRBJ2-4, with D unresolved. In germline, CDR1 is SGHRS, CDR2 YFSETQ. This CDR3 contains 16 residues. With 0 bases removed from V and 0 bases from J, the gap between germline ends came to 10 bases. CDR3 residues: CASSLGSWEAKNIQYF. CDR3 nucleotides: TGCGCCAGCAGCTTGGGATCCTGGGAAGCCAAAAACATTCAGTACTTC.

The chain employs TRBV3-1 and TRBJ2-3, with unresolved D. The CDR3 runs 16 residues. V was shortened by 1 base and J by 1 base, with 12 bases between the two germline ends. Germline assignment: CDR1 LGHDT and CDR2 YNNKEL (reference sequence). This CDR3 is CASSQAAPTGTDTQYF. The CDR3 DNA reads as TGTGCCAGCAGCCAAGCGGCCCCGACGGGCACAGATACGCAGTATTTT.